The 32 T cell receptor beta chains below all came from one sample that was sequenced in a study of blood T cell repertoires in COVID-19. Assay: immunoSEQ multiplex PCR; the TCRdb copy retains only in-frame clones and omits some. Among 250,000 to 350,000 clones, 89% were seen once, and the ten largest hold 9.5% to 15%. Sequencing used peripheral blood. The receptors here all came from a woman aged 55 to 70 with acute or convalescent COVID-19.

The chain is built from TRBV18 and TRBJ2-1, with 7 nucleotides matching TRBD2. V lost 6 bases to trimming and J lost 2 bases; unmatched junction nucleotides: 7. The germline V gene has CDR1 KGHSH and CDR2 LQKENI. The CDR3 totals 15 residues. The CDR3 DNA reads as TGTGCCAGCTCCCGGAGTGCGGGGGCCTACAATGAGCAGTTCTTC. Amino acids: CASSRSAGAYNEQFF.

Remarks on this clone: A much larger clone differs from this one at a single base, so this may be a read error. The V call is TRBV6-2 or TRBV6-3, the J call TRBJ1-2; 9 nucleotides match TRBD1. CDR1 is MNHEY, CDR2 SVGEGT, per germline. The junction had 2 bases not matched to a gene; V was cut back by 5 bases and J by 4 bases. This CDR3 contains 13 residues. This CDR3 reads CASSPTGGYGYTF. The CDR3 nucleotides are TGTGCCAGCAGTCCGACAGGGGGCTATGGCTACACCTTC.

The chain combines TRBV7-3 with TRBJ1-1; TRBD1 matches at 9 bases. This CDR3 has 14 residues. The germline V gene has CDR1 SGHTA and CDR2 FQGTGA. V shed 5 bases, J shed 7 bases, and the junction held 8 bases outside the gene matches. This CDR3 is CASSPGQGSREAFF. The CDR3 region has the DNA TGTGCCAGCAGCCCAGGACAGGGGAGCCGTGAAGCTTTCTTT.

The J gene is TRBJ2-3, the V gene TRBV3-1 (or the pseudogene TRBV3-2), with 9 nucleotides matching TRBD2. The germline CDR1 and CDR2 sequences are LGHDT and YNNKEL (reference sequence). The CDR3 sequence is 14 residues long. The V gene end was trimmed by 5 bases and the J gene end by 2 bases; junction bases not matched to a gene: 2. CDR3 residues: CASSTSGYTDTQYF. The CDR3 DNA reads TGTGCCAGCAGCACTAGCGGGTACACAGATACGCAGTATTTT.

The chain links TRBV6-4 to TRBJ1-5; no clear D gene. Germline CDR1 MRHNA, CDR2 SNTAGT. V lost 0 bases and J 15 bases, leaving 15 bases between the germline ends. The CDR3 covers 13 residues. The CDR3 nucleotides are TGTGCCAGCAGTGACTCGTTTGGCACCCCACGGCATTTT. It yields the protein CASSDSFGTPRHF.

This chain links TRBV7-9 with TRBJ2-3, with D maybe TRBD2 (7 bases). Germline V gene data show CDR1 as SEHNR and CDR2 as FQNEAQ (reference sequence). The CDR3 length is 16 residues. Between the trimmed V and J ends, which lost 4 bases and 5 bases, there was a span of 19 bases. The CDR3 DNA follows: TGTGCCAGCAGCTCGTCGTTGAGAGGGGGGGTAGATACGCAGTATTTT. This translates into CASSSSLRGGVDTQYF.

V is TRBV6-5 and J is TRBJ2-5, with D perhaps TRBD1 (6 bases). CDR1 and CDR2 (germline): MNHEY, SVGAGI. The CDR3 sequence is 14 residues long. Trimming cost V 6 bases and J 2 bases, with 13 bases left between them. The CDR3 spells CASRDRWGQETQYF. The CDR3 region has the DNA TGTGCCAGCAGAGACAGGTGGGGGCAAGAGACCCAGTACTTC.

This clone was seen a single time. This rearrangement joins TRBV5-8 to TRBJ2-1, with 9 bases matching TRBD2. Per the germline V gene, CDR1 is SGHTS and CDR2 is YDEGEE. V trimming: 0 bases; J trimming: 6 bases; junction bases outside the gene matches: 4. The CDR3 length is 15 residues. The CDR3 DNA is TGTGCCAGCAGCTTGGGGGCGCGGGGGGGCAATGAGCAGTTCTTC. As protein: CASSLGARGGNEQFF.

The rearrangement links TRBV7-8 to TRBJ2-1, with D possibly matching TRBD2 (6 bases). CDR1 SGHVS and CDR2 FQNEAQ come from the germline V gene. V was shortened by 11 bases and J by 8 bases, with 19 bases between the two germline ends. This CDR3 has 13 amino acids. The CDR3 nucleotides are TGTGCCGTTTCCTATAGGCGGGGCTATGAGCAGTTCTTC. Its protein is CAVSYRRGYEQFF.

This rearrangement joins TRBV28 to TRBJ2-7; D perhaps matches TRBD1 (5 bases). The CDR3 is 15 amino acids. Per the germline V gene, CDR1 is MDHEN and CDR2 is SYDVKM. Trimming took 3 bases from V and 3 from J, leaving 15 bases between them. CDR3 sequence (DNA): TGTGCCAGCAGTTTTACAGGTTTCCTAATCTACGAGCAGTACTTC. Translation gives CASSFTGFLIYEQYF.

CDR3 in DNA: TGTGCCAGCAGTTACGGGACAGGGGGCGCGGGTTCACCCCTCCACTTT. Amino acids: CASSYGTGGAGSPLHF. The chain carries TRBV6-5 and TRBJ1-6; 12 bases are shared with TRBD1. V shed 2 bases, J shed 9 bases, and the junction held 5 bases outside the gene matches. The CDR3 runs to 16 residues. Germline CDR1 reads MNHEY; CDR2 reads SVGAGI.

This chain joins TRBV5-4 and TRBJ1-4, with a possible D match to TRBD1 (6 bases). The CDR3 totals 16 residues. The germline gives CDR1 SGHNT, CDR2 YYREEE (reference sequence). The V end was cut by 1 base, the J end by 8 bases, with 18 bases between. The CDR3 DNA reads as TGTGCCAGCAGCTTGAATGGTGGGGCAGGGGCGGAAAAACTGTTTTTT. Amino acids: CASSLNGGAGAEKLFF.

This chain connects TRBV11-2 to TRBJ1-1; possible D gene TRBD1, 6 bases. This CDR3 is 15 amino acids long. Germline V gene lookup returns CDR1 SGHAT and CDR2 FQNNGV. V lost 5 bases, J lost 0 bases, and 13 bases lay in between. CDR3 loop: CASSPGVNLNTEAFF. In nucleotides, the CDR3 is TGTGCCAGCAGCCCAGGGGTGAATCTGAACACTGAAGCTTTCTTT.

To note about this clone: At the DNA level, this CDR3 is encoded by other sequences in the same sample as well. The rearrangement uses TRBV19 and TRBJ1-5; TRBD1 might be the D (5 bases). This CDR3 comprises 15 residues. V lost 5 bases and J lost 1, with 12 bases in between. CDR1 and CDR2 (germline): LNHDA, SQIVND (reference sequence). DNA of the CDR3: TGTGCCAGTAGTCTACGCCAGGGAAGCAATCAGCCCCAGCATTTT. This gives the protein CASSLRQGSNQPQHF.

This clone was counted once. The chain carries TRBV27 and TRBJ2-7; D perhaps matches TRBD1 (6 bases). V lost 6 bases and J lost 6, with 21 bases in between. Germline lookup yields CDR1 MNHEY and CDR2 SMNVEV (reference sequence). The CDR3 contains 15 residues. In DNA, the CDR3 is TGTGCCAGCAGGAAGGGAGACAGGTTTACTGCCGAGCAGTACTTC. Protein product: CASRKGDRFTAEQYF.

This sequence joins TRBV27 and TRBJ2-1, with TRBD2 identical over 13 bases. Germline V gene lookup returns CDR1 MNHEY and CDR2 SMNVEV (reference sequence). CDR3 length: 15 residues. Trimming removed 5 bases from V and 7 bases from J; junction bases left unmatched: 5. CDR3 sequence: CASSRLAGGWNEQFF. CDR3 DNA: TGTGCCAGCAGTCGACTAGCGGGGGGTTGGAATGAGCAGTTCTTC.

The chain employs TRBV28 and TRBJ1-4; 12 nucleotides align to TRBD1. The CDR3 is 14 amino acids. The V gene end was trimmed by 8 bases and the J gene end by 8 bases; junction bases not matched to a gene: 6. The germline V gene has CDR1 MDHEN and CDR2 SYDVKM. The CDR3 loop reads CASRTGTGGEKLFF. The CDR3 nucleotides read TGTGCCAGCCGAACCGGGACAGGGGGCGAAAAACTGTTTTTT.

The CDR3 DNA is TGCAGCGGCTCCGGGACTAGGGACACCGGGGAGCTGTTTTTT. Its protein is CSGSGTRDTGELFF. The chain carries TRBV29-1 and TRBJ2-2; 8 bases are a match to TRBD2. Germline trimming cut 7 bases from V and 3 bases from J; bases unmatched to any gene: 7. This CDR3 is built from 14 residues. Germline V lookup: CDR1 SQVTM, CDR2 ANQGSEA.

V and J are TRBV28 and TRBJ1-4, with 9 bases matching TRBD1. Germline V gene lookup returns CDR1 MDHEN and CDR2 SYDVKM. V gave up 6 bases and J gave up 4 bases; unmatched junction bases: 6. This CDR3 is 15 amino acids long. This chain's CDR3 is CASSPGTGINEKLFF. In DNA, the CDR3 is TGTGCCAGCAGCCCCGGGACAGGGATTAATGAAAAACTGTTTTTT.

The chain joins TRBV4-3 to TRBJ1-4; D call uncertain. Trimming stripped 0 bases from V and 5 bases from J, with 4 bases between. CDR1 is LGHNA, CDR2 YSLEER, per germline. The CDR3 spans 13 residues. CDR3: CASSQDGNEKLFF. Written as DNA, the CDR3 is TGCGCCAGCAGCCAAGACGGGAATGAAAAACTGTTTTTT.

The chain employs TRBV4-1 and TRBJ2-6; D gene unclear. V was clipped by 6 bases and J by 2 bases, with 11 bases between them. This CDR3 region has 15 residues. Germline loops: CDR1 MGHRA, CDR2 YSYEKL. Here the CDR3 reads CASRHDLAGANVLTF. DNA for the CDR3: TGCGCCAGCAGGCATGACTTAGCTGGGGCCAACGTCCTGACTTTC.

V gene TRBV6-1 combines with J gene TRBJ1-1; D call uncertain. Trimming left V 2 bases short and J 0 bases short, with 13 bases between. Per the germline V gene, CDR1 is MNHNS and CDR2 is SASEGT. The CDR3 has 16 residues. The DNA of the CDR3 is TGTGCCAGCAGTGAACAGGTAAAGAACATGAACACTGAAGCTTTCTTT. Residues: CASSEQVKNMNTEAFF.

The chain joins TRBV28 to TRBJ1-1; D is undetermined. V gave up 2 bases and J gave up 5 bases, with 18 bases separating them. The CDR3 runs to 16 residues. The germline V gene encodes CDR1 MDHEN and CDR2 SYDVKM. The CDR3 protein is CASSLGRPWRETEAFF. The CDR3 nucleotides read TGTGCCAGCAGTTTAGGCCGGCCGTGGAGGGAAACTGAAGCTTTCTTT.

The chain is built from TRBV19 and TRBJ1-5; tentative D call: TRBD1 (5 bases). Germline-derived CDR1 and CDR2 are LNHDA and SQIVND (reference sequence). The V and J ends lost 7 bases and 11 bases respectively, with 24 bases between them. The CDR3 length is 15 residues. CDR3 nucleotides: TGTGCCAGTACCCCCCAGGGTCAAACCCAATCAGCCCAGCATTTT. It codes for CASTPQGQTQSAQHF.

Comments on this clone: This CDR3 is also generated by other DNA sequences in the sample. The rearrangement joins TRBV5-4 to TRBJ2-7, with 9 bases that match TRBD1. Trimming at V came to 3 bases and at J to 5 bases, leaving 6 bases not matched to a gene. CDR1 and CDR2 from the germline V gene are SGHNT and YYREEE (reference sequence). The CDR3 is 14 amino acids. The DNA of the CDR3 is TGTGCCAGCAGCTCCCGGGACAGGGTCCACGAGCAGTACTTC. This translates into CASSSRDRVHEQYF.

CDR3 sequence: CASSVRLAGGNEQFF. The CDR3, as DNA: TGTGCCAGCAGTGTCAGACTAGCGGGGGGTAATGAGCAGTTCTTC. The rearrangement uses TRBV28 and TRBJ2-1, with 13 bases lining up with TRBD2. The CDR3 totals 15 residues. V was pared by 5 bases and J by 7 bases, with 5 bases of the junction left unmatched. Germline V CDR1 and CDR2: MDHEN, SYDVKM.

This chain connects TRBV9 to TRBJ1-4, with a tentative D call TRBD1 (5 bases). V shed 2 bases and J shed 5 bases, with 10 bases lying between them. Germline values: CDR1 SGDLS, CDR2 YYNGEE. This CDR3 has 14 residues. The CDR3 DNA is TGTGCCAGCAGCGTTGACAGTGGGAATGAAAAACTGTTTTTT. Protein sequence: CASSVDSGNEKLFF.

The chain couples TRBV7-9 to TRBJ1-3, with 8 bases aligning to TRBD1. Germline V gene sequence: CDR1 SEHNR, CDR2 FQNEAQ (reference sequence). The CDR3 is 17 residues long. The V gene end was trimmed by 8 bases and the J gene end by 0 bases; junction bases not matched to a gene: 12. The CDR3 sequence is CASSPPGQANSGNTIYF. CDR3 in DNA: TGTGCCAGCTCCCCCCCGGGACAGGCGAACTCTGGAAACACCATATATTTT.

This rearrangement joins TRBV6-2 or TRBV6-3 to TRBJ1-2; 8 bases line up with TRBD1. The V and J ends lost 5 bases and 8 bases, in that order; junction bases with no gene match: 7. Germline assignment: CDR1 MNHEY and CDR2 SVGEGT. This CDR3 has 13 amino acids. CDR3 bases: TGTGCCAGCAGTCCCGGCAGGGGGCTCGGCTACACCTTC. It yields the protein CASSPGRGLGYTF.

V gene TRBV28 combines with J gene TRBJ1-5; weak D call: TRBD1 (6 bases). The CDR3 has 14 residues. In germline, CDR1 is MDHEN, CDR2 SYDVKM. Trimming cost V 7 bases and J 2 bases, with 12 bases left between them. CDR3 sequence (DNA): TGTGCCAGCACTACAGGGATCGGCAATCAGCCCCAGCATTTT. Protein: CASTTGIGNQPQHF.

The chain links TRBV25-1 to TRBJ1-6, with no clear D. Germline V gives CDR1 MGHDK, CDR2 SYGVNS. CDR3 length equals 15 residues. Trimming cost V 1 base and J 5 bases, with 9 bases left between them. CDR3 bases: TGTGCCAGCAGTGAATCAGGCCCCAATAATTCACCCCTCCACTTT. Residues: CASSESGPNNSPLHF. Based on the CDR3 plus reference TRBV25-1 and TRBJ1-6, the full variable domain is EADIYQTPRYLVIGTGKKITLECSQTMGHDKMYWYQQDPGMELHLIHYSYGVNSTEKGDLSSESTVSRIRTEHFPLTLESARPSHTSQYLCASSESGPNNSPLHFGNGTRLTVT.

The rearrangement links TRBV27 to TRBJ1-1; 8 nucleotides agree with TRBD1. V lost 3 bases, J lost 1 base, and 4 bases stayed unmatched. Germline V gene sequence: CDR1 MNHEY, CDR2 SMNVEV (reference sequence). This CDR3 is 15 amino acids long. The CDR3 loop is CASSFGQGANTEAFF. Written as DNA, the CDR3 is TGTGCCAGCAGTTTTGGACAGGGAGCGAACACTGAAGCTTTCTTT.